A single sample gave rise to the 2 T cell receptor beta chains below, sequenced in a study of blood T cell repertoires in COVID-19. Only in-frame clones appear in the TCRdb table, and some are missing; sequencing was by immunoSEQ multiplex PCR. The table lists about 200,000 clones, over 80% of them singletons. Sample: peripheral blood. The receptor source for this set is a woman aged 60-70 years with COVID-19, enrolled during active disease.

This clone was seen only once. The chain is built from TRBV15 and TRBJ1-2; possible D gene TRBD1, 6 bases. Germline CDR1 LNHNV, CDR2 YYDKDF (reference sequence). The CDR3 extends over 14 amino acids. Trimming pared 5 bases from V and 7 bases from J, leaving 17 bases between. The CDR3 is CATSVEQGVGGYTF. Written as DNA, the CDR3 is TGTGCCACCAGCGTTGAACAGGGCGTAGGTGGCTACACCTTC.

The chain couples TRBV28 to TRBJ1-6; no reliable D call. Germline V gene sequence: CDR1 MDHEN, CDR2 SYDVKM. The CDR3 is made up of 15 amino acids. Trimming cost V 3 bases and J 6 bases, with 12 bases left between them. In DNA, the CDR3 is TGTGCCAGCAGTTTGGGTGGCGGATTTAATTCACCCCTCCACTTT. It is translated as CASSLGGGFNSPLHF. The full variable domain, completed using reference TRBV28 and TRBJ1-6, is DVKVTQSSRYLVKRTGEKVFLECVQDMDHENMFWYRQDPGLGLRLIYFSYDVKMKEKGDIPEGYSVSREKKERFSLILESASTNQTSMYLCASSLGGGFNSPLHFGNGTRLTVT.